This T cell receptor beta chain was recorded in a study of cytomegalovirus exposure and HLA in healthy donors. Looked up from germline, CDR1 is SNHLY and CDR2 is FYNNEI. The CDR3 is 15 residues long. The trim removed 1 base at V and 4 bases at J, leaving 4 bases unmatched. In the PCR, 60 Vbeta and 13 Jbeta primers were used. Only in-frame clones appear in the TCRdb table, and some are missing; sequencing was by immunoSEQ multiplex PCR. The sample records roughly 120,000 clones, around 72% being singletons. This clone was observed a single time. This chain connects TRBV2 to TRBJ2-7, with 10 bases identical to TRBD1. This sequence originates from a middle-aged woman in good health and CMV-seropositive. What was sequenced was PBMCs. The CDR3 loop is CASSEVGQGRYEQYF. DNA for the CDR3: TGTGCCAGCAGTGAAGTGGGACAGGGGAGGTACGAGCAGTACTTC.